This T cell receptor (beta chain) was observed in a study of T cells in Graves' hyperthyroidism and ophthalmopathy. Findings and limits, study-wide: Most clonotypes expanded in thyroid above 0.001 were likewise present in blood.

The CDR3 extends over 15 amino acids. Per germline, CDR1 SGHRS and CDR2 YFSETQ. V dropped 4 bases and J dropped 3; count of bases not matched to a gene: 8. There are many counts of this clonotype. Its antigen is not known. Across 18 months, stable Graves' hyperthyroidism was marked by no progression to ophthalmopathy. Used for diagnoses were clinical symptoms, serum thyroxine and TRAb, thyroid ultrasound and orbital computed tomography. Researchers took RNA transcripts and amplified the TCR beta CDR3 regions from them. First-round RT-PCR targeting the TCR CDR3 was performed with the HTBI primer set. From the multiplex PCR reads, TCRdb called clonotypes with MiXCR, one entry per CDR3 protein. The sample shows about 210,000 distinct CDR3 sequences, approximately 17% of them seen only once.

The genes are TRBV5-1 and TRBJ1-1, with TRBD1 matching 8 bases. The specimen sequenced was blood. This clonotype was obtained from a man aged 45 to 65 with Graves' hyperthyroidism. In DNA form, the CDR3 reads TGCGCCAGCAGCATCAGGGGGCAGTTGGACACTGAAGCTTTCTTT. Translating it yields CASSIRGQLDTEAFF.